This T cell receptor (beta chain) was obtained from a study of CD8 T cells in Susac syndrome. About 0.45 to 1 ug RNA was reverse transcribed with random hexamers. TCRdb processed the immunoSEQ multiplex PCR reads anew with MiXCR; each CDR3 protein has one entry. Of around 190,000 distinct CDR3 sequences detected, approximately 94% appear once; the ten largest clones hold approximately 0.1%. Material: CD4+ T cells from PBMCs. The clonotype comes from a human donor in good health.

In DNA, the CDR3 is TGCAGCGGTCGACTAGCGGGAGACTCCTACAATGAGCAGTTCTTC. This translates into CSGRLAGDSYNEQFF. The rearrangement uses TRBV29-1 and TRBJ2-1, with TRBD2 matching over 12 bases. This CDR3 has 15 residues. Germline lookup yields CDR1 SQVTM and CDR2 ANQGSEA. J gave up 0 bases and V 7 bases, and 4 bases lay outside the gene matches.